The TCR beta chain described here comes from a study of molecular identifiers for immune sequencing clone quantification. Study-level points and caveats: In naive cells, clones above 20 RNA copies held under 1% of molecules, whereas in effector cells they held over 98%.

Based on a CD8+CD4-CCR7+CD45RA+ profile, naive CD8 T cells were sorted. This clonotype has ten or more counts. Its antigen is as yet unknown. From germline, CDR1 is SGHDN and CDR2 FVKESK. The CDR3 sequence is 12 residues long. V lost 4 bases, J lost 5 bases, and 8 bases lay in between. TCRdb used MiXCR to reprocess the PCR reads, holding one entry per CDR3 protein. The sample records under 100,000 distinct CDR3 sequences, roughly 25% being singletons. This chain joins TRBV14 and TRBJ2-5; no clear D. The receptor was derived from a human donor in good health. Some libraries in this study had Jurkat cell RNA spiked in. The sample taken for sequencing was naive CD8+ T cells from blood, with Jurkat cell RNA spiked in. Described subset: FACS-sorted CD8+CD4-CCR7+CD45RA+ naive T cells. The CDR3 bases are TGTGCCAGCAGCCTTCACACCGAGACCCAGTACTTC. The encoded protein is CASSLHTETQYF. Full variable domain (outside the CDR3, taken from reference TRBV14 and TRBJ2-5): EAGVTQFPSHSVIEKGQTVTLRCDPISGHDNLYWYRRVMGKEIKFLLHFVKESKQDESGMPNNRFLAERTGGTYSTLKVQPAELEDSGVYFCASSLHTETQYFGPGTRLLVL.